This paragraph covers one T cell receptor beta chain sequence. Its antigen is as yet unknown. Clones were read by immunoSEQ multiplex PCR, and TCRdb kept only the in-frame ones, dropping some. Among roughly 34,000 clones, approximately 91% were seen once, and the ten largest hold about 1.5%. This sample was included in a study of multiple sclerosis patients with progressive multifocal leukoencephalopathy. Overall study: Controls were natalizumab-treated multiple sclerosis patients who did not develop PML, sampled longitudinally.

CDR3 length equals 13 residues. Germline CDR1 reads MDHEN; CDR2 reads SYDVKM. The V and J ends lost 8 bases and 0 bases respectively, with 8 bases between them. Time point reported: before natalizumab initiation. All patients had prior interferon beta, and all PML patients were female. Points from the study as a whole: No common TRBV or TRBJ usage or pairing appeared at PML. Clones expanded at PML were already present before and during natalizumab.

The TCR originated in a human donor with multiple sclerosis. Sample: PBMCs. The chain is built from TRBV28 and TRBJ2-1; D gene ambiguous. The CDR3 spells CASLRSSYNEQFF. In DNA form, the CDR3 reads TGTGCCAGCTTAAGGAGCTCCTACAATGAGCAGTTCTTC.